What follows are 17 T cell receptor beta chains derived from one specimen sequenced in a study of T cell repertoires in cytomegalovirus infection. TCRdb called the reads again in MiXCR, with one record for every CDR3 protein. Here the sample spans about 400,000 distinct CDR3 sequences, about 35% being singletons. No antigens are known for them. Sequencing was performed on cultured PBMCs, taken from culture after CMV antigen stimulation. The receptors derive from a human donor in good health (CMV status not recorded). Some clones in this sample may be carry-over from other donors' samples.

The CDR3 loop reads CASRPGTGVNTQYF. CDR3 DNA: TGTGCCAGCAGACCCGGGACAGGGGTAAATACGCAGTATTTT. The chain combines TRBV7-9 with TRBJ2-3, with 10 bases identical to TRBD1. Trimming at V came to 6 bases and at J to 7 bases, leaving 7 bases not matched to a gene. The germline CDR1 and CDR2 sequences are SEHNR and FQNEAQ (reference sequence). This CDR3 has 14 residues.

This sequence joins TRBV4-3 and TRBJ2-3; D is uncertain. The germline CDR1 and CDR2 sequences are LGHNA and YSLEER. Between the trimmed V and J ends, which lost 4 bases and 2 bases, there was a span of 16 bases. CDR3 length: 16 amino acids. CDR3 sequence: CASSPSISSVTDTQYF. CDR3 DNA sequence: TGCGCCAGCAGCCCCTCAATATCCTCGGTCACAGATACGCAGTATTTT.

This clonotype was detected a few times. This chain connects TRBV7-9 to TRBJ2-7; D is tentatively TRBD1 or TRBD2 (5 bases each). V lost 6 bases and J 1 base, leaving 19 bases between the germline ends. The CDR3 consists of 16 residues. Germline V lookup: CDR1 SEHNR, CDR2 FQNEAQ (reference sequence). CDR3 nucleotide sequence: TGTGCCAGCAGTACCACTCGAGGGGTCGGGTCCTACGAGCAGTACTTC. It translates to CASSTTRGVGSYEQYF.

The chain joins TRBV3-1 to TRBJ1-5; D possibly corresponds to TRBD1 (5 bases). The CDR3 contains 13 residues. The V end was cut by 2 bases, the J end by 10 bases, with 12 bases between. CDR1 and CDR2 (germline): LGHDT, YNNKEL (reference sequence). The CDR3 spells CASSQFGAGPQHF. Written as DNA, the CDR3 is TGTGCCAGCAGCCAATTTGGGGCCGGACCCCAGCATTTT.

In this sample, this clonotype turned up a few times. V usage is TRBV12-3 or TRBV12-4 and J usage is TRBJ2-1, with 11 positions matching TRBD2. J was trimmed by 2 bases and V by 6 bases; bases with no gene match: 3. The CDR3 covers 15 residues. The CDR3 is CASRVAGGTYNEQFF. The CDR3 DNA sequence: TGTGCCAGCAGAGTAGCGGGAGGGACCTACAATGAGCAGTTCTTC.

The chain is built from TRBV7-3 and TRBJ2-1, with TRBD1 as a possible D gene (5 bases). The V end lost 1 base, the J end lost 0 bases, and 10 bases lay between the germline ends. The CDR3 is 16 residues long. Per germline, CDR1 SGHTA and CDR2 FQGTGA. DNA of the CDR3: TGTGCCAGCAGCTTAAGGGGCAGCGCCTCCTACAATGAGCAGTTCTTC. It yields the protein CASSLRGSASYNEQFF.

This clonotype was picked up a small number of times. The chain recombines TRBV6-2 or TRBV6-3 with TRBJ2-7; 7 bases match TRBD1. CDR3 size: 16 residues. Germline CDR1 and CDR2: MNHEY and SVGEGT. The trim removed 6 bases at V and 0 bases at J, leaving 11 bases unmatched. The CDR3 sequence: CASRRAYRDSSYEQYV. The CDR3 nucleotides read TGTGCCAGCAGACGAGCCTACCGGGACAGCTCCTACGAGCAGTACGTC.

This clonotype has only a few counts. This chain uses TRBV19 with TRBJ2-1; 8 positions agree with TRBD2. J gave up 5 bases and V 6 bases, and 9 bases lay outside the gene matches. Germline CDR1 reads LNHDA; CDR2 reads SQIVND (reference sequence). The CDR3 contains 15 residues. CDR3 in amino acids: CASRPSGSIDNEQFF. The CDR3 coding sequence is TGTGCCAGTAGACCAAGCGGGAGTATCGACAATGAGCAGTTCTTC.

This clonotype was counted a few times. DNA of the CDR3: TGTGCCAGCAGTTCACAAAATATGAACACTGAAGCTTTCTTT. It yields the protein CASSSQNMNTEAFF. J is TRBJ1-1 and V is TRBV27; no reliable D call. The CDR3 sequence is 14 residues long. V lost 4 bases, J lost 0 bases, and 9 bases lay in between. From germline, CDR1 is MNHEY and CDR2 SMNVEV (reference sequence).

This sequence joins TRBV7-2 and TRBJ1-6, with D perhaps TRBD1 (5 bases). The CDR3 has 14 residues. In germline, CDR1 is SGHTA, CDR2 FQGNSA. Trimming removed 4 bases at V and 9 bases at J, with 13 bases between. CDR3 nucleotides: TGTGCCAGCAGCTCCCCCCCCCAGGGTTCACCCCTCCACTTT. It codes for CASSSPPQGSPLHF. Looking up the rest from reference TRBV7-2 and TRBJ1-6 gives the full variable domain: GAGVSQSPSNKVTEKGKDVELRCDPISGHTALYWYRQSLGQGLEFLIYFQGNSAPDKSGLPSDRFSAERTGGSVSTLTIQRTQQEDSAVYLCASSSPPQGSPLHFGNGTRLTVT.

This clonotype showed up just once. The gene calls are TRBV19 and TRBJ2-5, with D possibly called TRBD1 or TRBD2 (5 bases each). The ends were cut back, 9 bases at V and 1 base at J, with 15 bases in the middle. The CDR3 extends over 14 amino acids. CDR1 is LNHDA, CDR2 SQIVND, per germline (reference sequence). CDR3 coding DNA: TGTGCCAGCTCGATGGGACCGACCCAAGAGACCCAGTACTTC. Amino acids: CASSMGPTQETQYF.

In the case of this clonotype: Its ends do not fully match the called genes, so a read error is possible. V is TRBV7-2 and J is TRBJ2-3, with D possibly TRBD1 on 6 matching bases. Germline CDR1 and CDR2: SGHTA and FQGNSA. CDR3 length: 17 amino acids. CDR3: CASSLDLRGFWTVTQYF. Written as DNA, the CDR3 is TGTGCCAGCAGCTTAGACCTAAGGGGGTTCTGGACAGTTACGCAGTATTTT.

This clonotype was seen many times. This sequence joins TRBV7-2 and TRBJ1-1, with 8 positions matching TRBD1. The CDR3 length is 14 residues. Germline V gives CDR1 SGHTA, CDR2 FQGNSA. Trimming cost V 3 bases and J 5 bases; bases outside gene matches: 5. The DNA of the CDR3 is TGTGCCAGCAGCTTTAGGACAGGGAGAACTGAAGCTTTCTTT. Protein product: CASSFRTGRTEAFF.

This clonotype has a handful of counts. DNA of the CDR3: TGTGCCAGCAGCTACGCCGGACAGGGAAACACTGAAGCTTTCTTT. Encoded protein: CASSYAGQGNTEAFF. The chain joins TRBV6-2 or TRBV6-3 to TRBJ1-1; 8 nucleotides match TRBD1. V gave up 6 bases and J gave up 2 bases; unmatched junction bases: 8. Germline CDR1 is MNHEY and CDR2 is SVGEGT. There are 15 residues in the CDR3.

The chain uses TRBV10-3 and TRBJ2-7; D is perhaps TRBD2 (6 bases). The V gene's germline CDR1 is ENHRY and CDR2 SYGVKD. The CDR3 runs 16 residues. V lost 6 bases, J lost 1 base, and 19 bases lay in between. The CDR3 loop reads CAIRRWREGVSYEQYF. The CDR3 DNA reads as TGTGCCATCAGACGTTGGCGGGAAGGGGTGTCCTACGAGCAGTACTTC.

The chain employs TRBV18 and TRBJ2-7; no firm D call. Germline V gene data show CDR1 as KGHSH and CDR2 as LQKENI. This CDR3 spans 14 amino acids. Trimming took off 8 bases at V and 0 bases at J, with 14 bases between the two ends. CDR3 residues: CASAPTVSSYEQYF. Here the CDR3 DNA reads TGTGCCAGCGCGCCAACAGTGAGCTCCTACGAGCAGTACTTC.

This chain connects TRBV30 to TRBJ2-1, with a possible D match to TRBD1 (5 bases). CDR1 and CDR2 from the germline V gene are GTSNPN and SVGIG (reference sequence). The V end lost 0 bases, the J end lost 0 bases, and 9 bases lay between the germline ends. This CDR3 has 15 amino acids. CDR3 loop: CAWSVKGISYNEQFF. CDR3 nucleotide sequence: TGTGCCTGGAGTGTGAAGGGGATCTCCTACAATGAGCAGTTCTTC.